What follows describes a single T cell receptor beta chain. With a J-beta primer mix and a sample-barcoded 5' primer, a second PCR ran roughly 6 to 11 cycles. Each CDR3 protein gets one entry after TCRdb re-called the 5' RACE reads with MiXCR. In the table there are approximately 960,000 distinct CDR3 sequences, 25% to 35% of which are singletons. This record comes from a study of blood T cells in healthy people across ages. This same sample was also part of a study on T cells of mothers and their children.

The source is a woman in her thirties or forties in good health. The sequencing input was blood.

The CDR3 loop reads CASSLFAAYNEQFF. The DNA of the CDR3 is TGTGCCAGCAGTTTATTCGCCGCGTACAATGAGCAGTTCTTC. The chain has TRBV28 and TRBJ2-1; D remains ambiguous. Germline CDR1 MDHEN, CDR2 SYDVKM. Trimming left V 1 base short and J 4 bases short, with 8 bases between. The CDR3 runs to 14 residues.